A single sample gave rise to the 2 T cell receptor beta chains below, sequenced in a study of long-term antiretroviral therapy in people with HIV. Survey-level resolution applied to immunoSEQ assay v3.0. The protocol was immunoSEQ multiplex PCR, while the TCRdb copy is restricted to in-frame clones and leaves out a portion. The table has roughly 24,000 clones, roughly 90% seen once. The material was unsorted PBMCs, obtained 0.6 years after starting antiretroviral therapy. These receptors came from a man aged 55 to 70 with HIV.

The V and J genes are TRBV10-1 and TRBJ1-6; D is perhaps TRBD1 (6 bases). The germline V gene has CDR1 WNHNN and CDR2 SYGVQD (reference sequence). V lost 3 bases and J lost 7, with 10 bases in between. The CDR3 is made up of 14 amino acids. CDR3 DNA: TGCGCCAGCAGTGACGGACAGTCAAATTCACCCCTCCACTTT. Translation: CASSDGQSNSPLHF.

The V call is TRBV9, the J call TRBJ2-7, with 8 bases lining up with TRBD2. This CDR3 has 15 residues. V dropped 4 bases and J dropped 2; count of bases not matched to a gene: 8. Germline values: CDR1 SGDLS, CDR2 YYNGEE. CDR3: CASSPRGGGTYEQYF. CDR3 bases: TGTGCCAGCAGCCCACGAGGCGGGGGGACCTACGAGCAGTACTTC.